The rows below give T cell receptor beta chains drawn from one sample of a study of blood T cell repertoires in COVID-19. Using immunoSEQ multiplex PCR, the repertoire was profiled, and TCRdb retains in-frame clones only, with some absent. The sample holds hundreds of thousands of clones, 80% to 90% seen once. Specimen: peripheral blood. Receptors were obtained from a young woman with acute or convalescent COVID-19. Each CDR3 is given with its conserved first and last residue. Fields, in order: V gene, D gene, J gene, clone size, CDR3 protein, CDR3 DNA. A D gene is named only where the DNA matches it firmly. Some rows mark clone size as missing; the rest say once, few, many or name a class of expanded clone.

V gene: TRBV6-2/TRBV6-3; D gene: -; J gene: TRBJ1-6; clone size: few; CDR3 protein: CASSPRAEGWTPLHF; CDR3 DNA: TGTGCCAGCAGTCCGCGGGCAGAGGGTTGGACACCCCTCCACTTT
V gene: TRBV4-1; D gene: TRBD1; J gene: TRBJ1-1; clone size: -; CDR3 protein: CASRQQEQGRGTEAFF; CDR3 DNA: TGCGCCAGCAGACAACAGGAACAGGGGAGAGGGACTGAAGCTTTCTTT
V gene: TRBV7-9; D gene: -; J gene: TRBJ1-2; clone size: -; CDR3 protein: CASSPGGDPRAGGYGYTF; CDR3 DNA: TGTGCCAGCAGCCCCGGAGGGGACCCCCGGGCCGGGGGCTATGGCTACACCTTC
V gene: TRBV10-1; D gene: -; J gene: TRBJ1-2; clone size: -; CDR3 protein: CASSELNGARGKLFNYGYTF; CDR3 DNA: TGCGCCAGCAGTGAGTTAAATGGTGCTCGGGGGAAGCTCTTTAACTATGGCTACACCTTC
V gene: TRBV6-5; D gene: -; J gene: TRBJ1-5; clone size: -; CDR3 protein: CASRPDEGNNQPQHF; CDR3 DNA: TGTGCCAGCAGACCCGACGAGGGAAACAATCAGCCCCAGCATTTT
V gene: TRBV7-9; D gene: TRBD1; J gene: TRBJ1-5; clone size: once; CDR3 protein: CASSEGTYGQGAQSQHF; CDR3 DNA: TGTGCCAGCAGCGAGGGCACCTATGGACAGGGGGCCCAGTCCCAGCATTTT
V gene: TRBV6-5; D gene: -; J gene: TRBJ1-2; clone size: -; CDR3 protein: CASSGNGRRAYTF; CDR3 DNA: TGTGCCAGCAGCGGGAATGGAAGGCGCGCATACACCTTC
V gene: TRBV5-4; D gene: -; J gene: TRBJ1-2; clone size: -; CDR3 protein: CASSLRGNIYGYTF; CDR3 DNA: TGTGCCAGCAGCTTGAGGGGAAATATCTATGGCTACACCTTC
V gene: TRBV5-6; D gene: -; J gene: TRBJ2-7; clone size: once; CDR3 protein: CASSWAGTIYEQYF; CDR3 DNA: TGTGCCAGCAGCTGGGCCGGGACAATCTACGAGCAGTACTTC
V gene: TRBV19; D gene: TRBD2; J gene: TRBJ2-3; clone size: -; CDR3 protein: CASSPEERGAGGRYF; CDR3 DNA: TGTGCCAGTAGTCCTGAGGAGCGGGGGGCCGGGGGACGGTATTTT
V gene: TRBV19; D gene: TRBD1; J gene: TRBJ1-1; clone size: -; CDR3 protein: CATSPRDRGPTEAFF; CDR3 DNA: TGTGCCACCTCACCACGGGACAGGGGGCCCACTGAAGCTTTCTTT
V gene: TRBV19; D gene: TRBD1; J gene: TRBJ2-3; clone size: -; CDR3 protein: CASKDRGRPDTQYF; CDR3 DNA: TGTGCCAGCAAGGACAGGGGGCGCCCAGATACGCAGTATTTT
V gene: TRBV6-2/TRBV6-3; D gene: -; J gene: TRBJ1-4; clone size: -; CDR3 protein: CASSYPGRSREKLFF; CDR3 DNA: TGTGCCAGCAGTTACCCGGGAAGGTCGCGGGAAAAACTGTTTTTT
V gene: TRBV6-5; D gene: TRBD1; J gene: TRBJ1-2; clone size: -; CDR3 protein: CASSYAQGGYGYTF; CDR3 DNA: TGTGCCAGCAGTTACGCCCAGGGGGGCTATGGCTACACCTTC
V gene: TRBV3-1/TRBV3-2; D gene: -; J gene: TRBJ1-1; clone size: -; CDR3 protein: CASSQARTEAFF; CDR3 DNA: TGTGCCAGCAGCCAAGCTAGGACTGAAGCTTTCTTT
V gene: TRBV12-3/TRBV12-4; D gene: TRBD1; J gene: TRBJ2-7; clone size: -; CDR3 protein: CASSLRTGEQYF; CDR3 DNA: TGTGCCAGCAGTCTCCGGACAGGCGAGCAGTACTTC
V gene: TRBV2; D gene: -; J gene: TRBJ2-4; clone size: once; CDR3 protein: CASNDGAAWAKNIQYF; CDR3 DNA: TGTGCCAGCAATGATGGGGCCGCGTGGGCCAAAAACATTCAGTACTTC
V gene: TRBV7-9; D gene: -; J gene: TRBJ1-1; clone size: -; CDR3 protein: CASSLFLRQTQREAFF; CDR3 DNA: TGTGCCAGCAGCCTATTCCTAAGACAGACCCAAAGAGAAGCTTTCTTT
V gene: TRBV7-5; D gene: -; J gene: TRBJ1-3; clone size: -; CDR3 protein: CARSLPRGNSGNTIYF; CDR3 DNA: TGTGCCAGAAGCTTACCCCGGGGGAACTCTGGAAACACCATATATTTT
V gene: TRBV21-1; D gene: -; J gene: TRBJ2-4; clone size: -; CDR3 protein: CASSKEQGEAGRKNIQYF; CDR3 DNA: TGTGCCAGCAGCAAAGAGCAGGGGGAGGCTGGCCGAAAGAACATTCAGTACTTC
V gene: TRBV19; D gene: -; J gene: TRBJ1-3; clone size: -; CDR3 protein: CASTKTGYENTIYF; CDR3 DNA: TGTGCCAGTACTAAAACAGGGTACGAAAACACCATATATTTT
V gene: TRBV6-5; D gene: TRBD2; J gene: TRBJ2-1; clone size: -; CDR3 protein: CASTVAGGGEQFF; CDR3 DNA: TGTGCCAGCACGGTAGCGGGGGGCGGGGAGCAGTTCTTC
V gene: TRBV30; D gene: -; J gene: TRBJ1-4; clone size: -; CDR3 protein: CAWSVPSGGSNEKLFF; CDR3 DNA: TGTGCCTGGAGTGTCCCCTCAGGAGGGAGCAATGAAAAACTGTTTTTT
V gene: TRBV5-6; D gene: -; J gene: TRBJ1-2; clone size: -; CDR3 protein: CASSLGGGYTF; CDR3 DNA: TGTGCCAGCAGCTTGGGGGGCGGCTACACCTTC
V gene: TRBV2; D gene: TRBD1; J gene: TRBJ1-2; clone size: -; CDR3 protein: CASSDGLGGDVNGYTF; CDR3 DNA: TGTGCCAGCAGTGACGGGTTAGGGGGCGATGTGAATGGCTACACCTTC
V gene: TRBV18; D gene: -; J gene: TRBJ1-1; clone size: once; CDR3 protein: CASSPDNGAFF; CDR3 DNA: TGTGCCAGCTCACCTGACAATGGGGCTTTCTTT
V gene: TRBV2; D gene: TRBD1; J gene: TRBJ1-4; clone size: -; CDR3 protein: CASTQTGKYEKLFF; CDR3 DNA: TGTGCCAGCACCCAGACAGGGAAGTATGAAAAACTGTTTTTT
V gene: TRBV4-3; D gene: TRBD2; J gene: TRBJ2-7; clone size: -; CDR3 protein: CASSQDLNSGGVSYEQYF; CDR3 DNA: TGCGCCAGCAGCCAAGATCTGAACAGCGGGGGCGTCTCCTACGAGCAGTACTTC
V gene: TRBV4-1; D gene: -; J gene: TRBJ1-3; clone size: -; CDR3 protein: CASSTPGRGIGNTIYF; CDR3 DNA: TGCGCCAGCAGCACTCCGGGGCGGGGAATTGGAAACACCATATATTTT
V gene: TRBV7-9; D gene: TRBD1; J gene: TRBJ2-3; clone size: -; CDR3 protein: CASSSTGTDTQYF; CDR3 DNA: TGTGCCAGCAGCTCGACAGGGACGGATACGCAGTATTTT
V gene: TRBV18; D gene: -; J gene: TRBJ2-5; clone size: -; CDR3 protein: CASSPPGSTETQYF; CDR3 DNA: TGTGCCAGCTCACCTCCGGGTAGTACCGAGACCCAGTACTTC
V gene: TRBV30; D gene: -; J gene: TRBJ1-2; clone size: -; CDR3 protein: CAWSGTGYGYTF; CDR3 DNA: TGTGCCTGGAGTGGTACCGGCTATGGCTACACCTTC
V gene: TRBV11-2; D gene: -; J gene: TRBJ2-7; clone size: -; CDR3 protein: CASSLEEGAFFKQYF; CDR3 DNA: TGTGCCAGCAGCTTAGAGGAGGGGGCTTTTTTCAAGCAGTACTTC
V gene: TRBV19; D gene: TRBD1; J gene: TRBJ1-2; clone size: -; CDR3 protein: CASTSTGTGGVGYGYTF; CDR3 DNA: TGTGCCAGTACCTCGACCGGGACAGGGGGCGTCGGCTATGGCTACACCTTC
V gene: TRBV19; D gene: TRBD1; J gene: TRBJ2-2; clone size: -; CDR3 protein: CASSLRAGGDVAGELFF; CDR3 DNA: TGTGCCAGTAGTCTCCGCGCAGGGGGCGATGTCGCCGGGGAGCTGTTTTTT
V gene: TRBV19; D gene: -; J gene: TRBJ2-7; clone size: few; CDR3 protein: CASSIYGGNRGEQYF; CDR3 DNA: TGTGCCAGTAGTATATATGGAGGGAACCGGGGAGAGCAGTACTTC
V gene: TRBV5-1; D gene: -; J gene: TRBJ2-5; clone size: once; CDR3 protein: CASSQLQGQETQYF; CDR3 DNA: TGCGCCAGCAGCCAACTACAGGGCCAAGAGACCCAGTACTTC
V gene: TRBV5-6; D gene: -; J gene: TRBJ1-2; clone size: -; CDR3 protein: CASRHIDGNYGYTF; CDR3 DNA: TGTGCCAGCAGACACATCGACGGGAACTATGGCTACACCTTC
V gene: TRBV9; D gene: -; J gene: TRBJ1-6; clone size: -; CDR3 protein: CASSPLRSKNSPLHF; CDR3 DNA: TGTGCCAGCAGCCCTTTAAGATCTAAAAATTCACCCCTCCACTTT
V gene: TRBV21-1; D gene: -; J gene: TRBJ2-3; clone size: -; CDR3 protein: CASSKKGRTQYF; CDR3 DNA: TGTGCCAGCAGCAAGAAAGGCAGGACGCAGTATTTT
V gene: TRBV5-1; D gene: -; J gene: TRBJ1-1; clone size: -; CDR3 protein: CASLWQYTMNTEAFF; CDR3 DNA: TGCGCCAGCTTGTGGCAGTATACTATGAACACTGAAGCTTTCTTT
V gene: TRBV29-1; D gene: -; J gene: TRBJ1-2; clone size: -; CDR3 protein: CSGRGFDYGYTF; CDR3 DNA: TGCAGCGGAAGGGGGTTTGACTATGGCTACACCTTC
V gene: TRBV4-1; D gene: -; J gene: TRBJ1-2; clone size: -; CDR3 protein: CASSQEPDTYGYTF; CDR3 DNA: TGCGCCAGCAGCCAAGAGCCGGACACTTATGGCTACACCTTC
V gene: TRBV6-5; D gene: -; J gene: TRBJ1-1; clone size: -; CDR3 protein: CASSYEGHPNTEAFF; CDR3 DNA: TGTGCCAGCAGTTACGAAGGACATCCGAACACTGAAGCTTTCTTT
V gene: TRBV7-9; D gene: -; J gene: TRBJ1-1; clone size: -; CDR3 protein: CASSLREVRGYMNTEAFF; CDR3 DNA: TGTGCCAGCAGCTTGCGTGAAGTTAGGGGTTATATGAACACTGAAGCTTTCTTT
V gene: TRBV6-5; D gene: -; J gene: TRBJ1-6; clone size: few; CDR3 protein: CASSYHRIFSPLHF; CDR3 DNA: TGTGCCAGCAGTTACCACAGGATTTTTTCACCCCTCCACTTT
V gene: TRBV10-3; D gene: TRBD1; J gene: TRBJ2-7; clone size: once; CDR3 protein: CAIRGQPTYEQYF; CDR3 DNA: TGTGCCATCAGGGGACAGCCTACCTACGAGCAGTACTTC
V gene: TRBV18; D gene: -; J gene: TRBJ1-3; clone size: once; CDR3 protein: CASSPSRGTGNTIYF; CDR3 DNA: TGTGCCAGCTCACCAAGTAGGGGAACTGGAAACACCATATATTTT
V gene: TRBV29-1; D gene: -; J gene: TRBJ2-6; clone size: -; CDR3 protein: CSVAGGVDGANVLTF; CDR3 DNA: TGCAGCGTTGCTGGAGGGGTAGATGGGGCCAACGTCCTGACTTTC